This T cell receptor beta chain was retrieved from a study of vaccination and CD4 T cells after COVID-19 (dated by TCRdb to 2022 to 2024). With regard to the full study: Six males and four females were included in the convalescent cohort, with two Hispanic individuals, seven Caucasians, two Asians and one multiracial person represented. Each participant got two doses of either the Pfizer-BioNTech BNT162b2 vaccine (n=8) or the Moderna mRNA-1273 vaccine (n=2). Post-COVID blood samples were collected from convalescent patients a median of around 100 days after diagnosis, with a range of about 35 to 161 days. Post-vaccine blood samples were taken a median of roughly 72 days after the second vaccine dose, with a range of roughly 14 to 250 days. Overlapping spike peptide pools from SARS-CoV-2 and from the common cold coronaviruses HCoV-NL63, HCoV-OC43 and HCoV-229E were used as culture stimuli. As controls, cultures received a CEFX viral epitope pool (the positive control), an HIV-1 Nef peptide pool (the negative control), or no peptide at all. In around nine COVID-19 convalescent patients and a few infection-naive healthy vaccine recipients, the spike-specific CD4+ TCR repertoire before mRNA vaccination was compared with the repertoire after mRNA vaccination. General findings and caveats noted by the study authors: Of the vaccine-specific clones found in convalescent patients, nearly all (304 of 307) were mono-reactive for SARS-CoV-2 spike instead of being cross-reactive with common cold coronaviruses. Among the post-vaccine SARS-CoV-2-reactive clones in convalescent patients, a median about 87% showed up only after vaccination, which suggests vaccine-specific priming. Although the median number of SARS-CoV-2-reactive clonotypes went up from 20 to 25 after infection to 35 to 40 after vaccination, the increase was not significant. The number of convalescent patients in the study was relatively small, and the study did not examine early timepoints following natural infection.

The library was obtained by PCR. DNA from cultured CD4+ T cells was subjected to TCR sequencing with the Oncomine TCR Beta short-read assay at the Johns Hopkins FTIC core. The QIAamp micro DNA kit was used to extract genomic DNA from the cultured CD4+ T cells. Oncomine TCR Beta libraries from cultured CD4+ T cells were pooled using unique dual indexes and sequenced on an Illumina iSeq 100. From the authors' description of their analysis: Non-productive sequences were filtered out, and CDR3s that did not start with C, did not end with F or W, or were shorter than 7 amino acids were discarded. The MANAFEST web application identified antigen-specific clonotypes by comparing peptide-stimulated wells against reference wells and other culture wells. For a clone to be called positive, the clone needed an FDR below 0.05, an odds ratio above 5, and a productive frequency above 0.1% in at least two of three replicate wells. Clonotypes that were significantly expanded in both SARS-CoV-2 spike wells and at least one common cold coronavirus spike condition were defined as cross-reactive. Using R version 3.6.1, CDR3 homology was evaluated through Levenshtein distances (stringdist) along with unrooted phylogenetic trees (ape). The raw public reads went through TCRdb reprocessing: fastp at Q25, MiXCR clone calling, in-frame beta chains kept. Rows with a matching CDR3 protein are joined into one entry that keeps the most common DNA and genes. The V and J calls, along with clone size, are taken from TCRdb and not from the paper's own processing. Across this sample there are approximately 22,000 distinct CDR3 sequences, with 38% seen only once. 15% to 20% of the sample lies in the top ten.

The sample's treatment or condition label is to be understood as: approximately nine-day PBMC culture with coronavirus spike peptide pools or control peptides (ViraFEST assay). The study used the ViraFEST assay, which expanded antigen-specific T cells with peptide pools and then identified expanded clonotypes by TCR sequencing. The absence of prior SARS-CoV-2 infection in healthy vaccine recipients was confirmed by negative nucleocapsid antibody tests before and after vaccination. PBMCs were cultured at around 2.2 million per well in IMDM supplemented with approximately 5.4% human AB serum and about 9.5 IU/ml IL-2, with about 10 ug/ml peptide pools added. On days 3 and 7, half of the culture medium was replaced with fresh IL-2-containing medium. After more than 8 days of culture, CD4+ T cells were isolated by negative selection using the EasySep CD4+ T cell isolation kit. Ficoll-Paque Plus gradient centrifugation was used to isolate PBMCs from whole blood, and the isolated PBMCs were then either used fresh or cryopreserved at -140C. Each culture condition was generally run in triplicate wells.

This clonotype has more than one count but fewer than ten. Its antigen remains undetermined. No qualities accompany the bases; no much larger clone lies one base away. For CDR1 and CDR2, the germline V gene (reference sequence) lists LNHDA and SQIVND. There are 14 amino acids in the CDR3, from cysteine to phenylalanine inclusive. Only the CDR3 region is kept as DNA, spanning 42 bases read in frame from base 1. The V end gives up 5 bases and the J end 7 bases, leaving 7 bases in the junction not matched to a gene. The sequence was obtained from a human donor who received a COVID-19 vaccine. Here the chain combines TRBV19 and TRBJ1-5, with 8 bases aligning to TRBD1. The specimen comprised CD4+ T cells from blood, cultured in vitro, sampled before SARS-CoV-2 vaccination. The bases are TGTGCCAGTAGTCCCCACAGGGGGGGCCAGCCCCAGCATTTT. Its coded protein is CASSPHRGGQPQHF. The entire variable domain, with the stretches around the CDR3 drawn from the reference TRBV19 and TRBJ1-5 proteins, is DGGITQSPKYLFRKEGQNVTLSCEQNLNHDAMYWYRQDPGQGLRLIYYSQIVNDFQKGDIAEGYSVSREKKESFPLTVTSAQKNPTAFYLCASSPHRGGQPQHFGDGTRLSIL.